This T cell receptor (beta chain) came from a study of T cell responses to AZD1222 COVID-19 vaccine. Regarding the study as a whole: Samples come after the peak T cell response, not at day 14. Seropositivity was recorded at baseline in only a handful of AZD1222 recipients. Increases in Spike-specific TCR breadth and depth were seen after two AZD1222 doses.

On this clone: As yet, its antigen is unknown.

Using immunoSEQ multiplex PCR, the repertoire was profiled, and TCRdb retains in-frame clones only, with some absent. Of approximately 110,000 clones in the sample, 70% to 90% were seen once. The CDR3 is 15 residues long. The germline gives CDR1 MNHEY, CDR2 SMNVEV (reference sequence). The V and J ends lost 6 bases and 1 base respectively, with 15 bases between them. The specimen was peripheral blood, collected on day 0 of AZD1222 vaccination. This chain joins TRBV27 and TRBJ1-1, with D perhaps TRBD1 (5 bases). The source is an adult in good health. The CDR3: CASRNEQERNTEAFF. In DNA form, the CDR3 reads TGTGCCAGCAGAAACGAACAGGAGCGGAACACTGAAGCTTTCTTT.